The 31 T cell receptor beta chains presented below share a single source sample, sequenced in a study of blood T cell repertoires in COVID-19. Clones were read by immunoSEQ multiplex PCR, and TCRdb kept only the in-frame ones, dropping some. The sample yields around 120,000 clones, 60% to 85% seen once. The sequenced material came from peripheral blood. These receptors all stem from a man between 65 and 85 years old with acute or convalescent COVID-19.

This clone is judged medium-sized. The V and J genes are TRBV9 and TRBJ1-6; D gene unclear. Germline V lookup: CDR1 SGDLS, CDR2 YYNGEE. V was trimmed by 0 bases and J by 5 bases, leaving 18 bases between them. The CDR3 has 18 residues. The CDR3 DNA reads TGTGCCAGCAGCGTAGTGCCCGAAACAGTTGGCCATAATTCACCCCTCCACTTT. Encoded protein: CASSVVPETVGHNSPLHF. Full variable domain (rest looked up from reference TRBV9 and TRBJ1-6): DSGVTQTPKHLITATGQRVTLRCSPRSGDLSVYWYQQSLDQGLQFLIQYYNGEERAKGNILERFSAQQFPDLHSELNLSSLELGDSALYFCASSVVPETVGHNSPLHFGNGTRLTVT.

V is TRBV14 and J is TRBJ1-6; D gene uncertain. Germline V CDR1 and CDR2: SGHDN, FVKESK. The CDR3 spans 14 residues. V lost 8 bases, J lost 5 bases, and 13 bases lay in between. CDR3 nucleotide sequence: TGTGCCAGCTCCCCGCGAGGCAATAATTCACCCCTCCACTTT. It translates to CASSPRGNNSPLHF.

The chain employs TRBV2 and TRBJ1-1; TRBD1 matches at 9 bases. Losses at the gene ends were 5 bases for V and 4 bases for J; bases not matched to a gene: 2. CDR3 length equals 13 residues. CDR1 and CDR2 from the germline V gene are SNHLY and FYNNEI. DNA of the CDR3: TGTGCCAGCAGTAAGGGACAGGGCACTGAAGCTTTCTTT. Protein product: CASSKGQGTEAFF.

V is TRBV29-1 and J is TRBJ2-7, with 9 bases lining up with TRBD1. Per germline, CDR1 SQVTM and CDR2 ANQGSEA. The CDR3 runs to 12 residues. Losses at the gene ends were 7 bases for V and 3 bases for J; bases not matched to a gene: 4. This chain's CDR3 is CSGGTGRYEQYF. The CDR3, as DNA: TGCAGCGGCGGGACAGGGCGCTACGAGCAGTACTTC.

The CDR3: CASSSLNGYTF. The CDR3 DNA sequence: TGTGCCAGCAGTTCCCTAAACGGCTACACCTTC. The chain couples TRBV6-6 to TRBJ1-2; no clear D. With 4 bases removed from V and 8 bases from J, the gap between germline ends came to 8 bases. Germline CDR1 reads MNHNY; CDR2 reads SVGAGI (reference sequence). The CDR3 is 11 amino acids.

This clone has just a few counts. The rearrangement links TRBV7-3 to TRBJ1-1; no firm D call. With 5 bases removed from V and 2 bases from J, the gap between germline ends came to 9 bases. This CDR3 spans 13 amino acids. In germline, CDR1 is SGHTA, CDR2 FQGTGA. In DNA, the CDR3 is TGTGCCAGCAGCGAGAGAATAAACACTGAAGCTTTCTTT. It translates to CASSERINTEAFF.

The chain uses TRBV24-1 and TRBJ1-6, with 9 bases lining up with TRBD1. The CDR3 contains 15 residues. The ends lost 5 bases at V and 7 bases at J; junction bases unmatched: 5. CDR1 is KGHDR, CDR2 SFDVKD, per germline. In nucleotides, the CDR3 is TGTGCCACCAGTGCCGGACAGGGGAGCAATTCACCCCTCCACTTT. This encodes CATSAGQGSNSPLHF.

V is TRBV5-1 and J is TRBJ2-3, with 8 bases fitting TRBD1. CDR1 is SGHRS, CDR2 YFSETQ, per germline. The CDR3 length is 16 residues. Germline trimming cut 4 bases from V and 1 base from J; bases unmatched to any gene: 8. The chain's CDR3 is CASSRNRGWGTDTQYF. The CDR3 DNA reads TGCGCCAGCAGCCGCAACAGGGGGTGGGGCACAGATACGCAGTATTTT.

The rearrangement joins TRBV6-1 to TRBJ2-3; tentatively, D is TRBD1 (5 bases). Germline lookup yields CDR1 MNHNS and CDR2 SASEGT. The CDR3 contains 15 residues. V lost 3 bases, J lost 3 bases, and 13 bases lay in between. The CDR3 DNA follows: TGTGCCAGCAGTGACGATGGGGCTCGGACAGATACGCAGTATTTT. Amino acid sequence: CASSDDGARTDTQYF.

The CDR3 bases are TGTGCCAGCAGTTACGGCAGGGCCGACGAGCAGTACTTC. Translated, it gives CASSYGRADEQYF. The rearrangement links TRBV6-2 or TRBV6-3 to TRBJ2-7; D is possibly TRBD1 (5 bases). Germline V CDR1 and CDR2: MNHEY, SVGEGT. The CDR3 runs 13 residues. The V end lost 2 bases, the J end lost 5 bases, and 10 bases lay between the germline ends.

The J gene is TRBJ2-5, the V gene TRBV9; 8 bases agree with TRBD1. The CDR3 sequence is 15 residues long. The germline V gene encodes CDR1 SGDLS and CDR2 YYNGEE. V lost 2 bases and J lost 3; bases outside the gene matches: 6. The CDR3 sequence: CASSVRTGSKETQYF. The CDR3 coding sequence is TGTGCCAGCAGCGTCAGGACAGGGTCGAAAGAGACCCAGTACTTC.

The table lists this clone with a few counts. The rearrangement joins TRBV7-9 to TRBJ1-1; the match to TRBD1 covers 11 bases. V lost 4 bases to trimming and J lost 6 bases; unmatched junction nucleotides: 7. Germline V CDR1 and CDR2: SEHNR, FQNEAQ (reference sequence). The CDR3 has 15 amino acids. Here the CDR3 DNA reads TGTGCCAGCAGCTCAACCGGGACAGGGGGGTCTGAAGCTTTCTTT. Translating it yields CASSSTGTGGSEAFF.

This sequence joins TRBV19 and TRBJ1-3; 9 positions match TRBD1. There are 16 residues in the CDR3. V lost 3 bases, J lost 3 bases, and 6 bases stayed unmatched. Per the germline V gene, CDR1 is LNHDA and CDR2 is SQIVND (reference sequence). The CDR3 DNA reads as TGTGCCAGTAGTATGAGTGGGACAGGGATTGGAAACACCATATATTTT. Translating gives CASSMSGTGIGNTIYF.

V and J are TRBV2 and TRBJ1-6; no firm D call. V was clipped by 4 bases and J by 10 bases, with 14 bases between them. This CDR3 spans 14 amino acids. Germline V gene data show CDR1 as SNHLY and CDR2 as FYNNEI. The CDR3 reads CASSAVGEGSPLHF. CDR3 sequence (DNA): TGTGCCAGCAGTGCGGTGGGAGAAGGCTCACCCCTCCACTTT.

A single count supports this clone. The chain recombines TRBV7-8 with TRBJ1-2, with D uncertain. V was trimmed by 5 bases and J by 2 bases, leaving 12 bases between them. Per germline, CDR1 SGHVS and CDR2 FQNEAQ. The CDR3 is 14 amino acids. CDR3 region: CASSGRTPNYGYTF. CDR3 DNA sequence: TGTGCCAGCAGCGGACGGACTCCAAACTATGGCTACACCTTC.

J is TRBJ1-3 and V is TRBV19, with D perhaps matching TRBD1 (6 bases). CDR3 length equals 14 residues. CDR1 and CDR2 from the germline V gene are LNHDA and SQIVND (reference sequence). V was pared by 5 bases and J by 0 bases, with 8 bases between. CDR3 in DNA: TGTGCCAGTAGTCCGGGACACTCTGGAAACACCATATATTTT. This codes for CASSPGHSGNTIYF.

This CDR3 reads CASSKPGFSNTEAFF. The DNA for the CDR3 is TGTGCCAGCAGCAAACCCGGGTTCTCGAACACTGAAGCTTTCTTT. V gene TRBV11-2 combines with J gene TRBJ1-1; D ambiguous. Trimming removed 5 bases at V and 1 base at J, with 14 bases between. There are 15 residues in the CDR3. The V gene's germline CDR1 is SGHAT and CDR2 FQNNGV.

The sample holds one count of this clone. The chain joins TRBV6-5 to TRBJ1-6, with 9 positions matching TRBD1. Per germline, CDR1 MNHEY and CDR2 SVGAGI. Germline trimming cut 0 bases from V and 7 bases from J; bases unmatched to any gene: 4. The CDR3 runs to 16 residues. The CDR3 coding sequence is TGTGCCAGCAGTTACTCGATTGGGACAGGGAATTCACCCCTCCACTTT. Its translation is CASSYSIGTGNSPLHF.

This chain connects TRBV7-2 to TRBJ2-6, with 8 bases matching TRBD2. The germline V gene encodes CDR1 SGHTA and CDR2 FQGNSA. After removal of 1 base from V and 6 bases from J, the junction contained 11 bases not matched to a gene. The CDR3 loop spans 18 amino acids. The CDR3, as DNA: TGTGCCAGCAGCTTAGTGGTAGCGGGGCAAACTGTGGCCAACGTCCTGACTTTC. Its protein product is CASSLVVAGQTVANVLTF.

This clone was seen more than once but under ten times. DNA for the CDR3: TGTGCCAGCAGCTTTAGTAGGGGGACTGGAAACACCATATATTTT. Amino acids: CASSFSRGTGNTIYF. This chain uses TRBV7-6 with TRBJ1-3, with TRBD1 as a possible D gene (6 bases). This CDR3 region has 15 residues. The V gene lost 3 bases and the J gene lost 2 bases, with 11 bases spanning the gap. Germline values: CDR1 SGHVS, CDR2 FNYEAQ.

This clone was detected only a few times. The CDR3 loop reads CASSRDIPFF. The CDR3 DNA follows: TGTGCCAGCAGCCGTGACATCCCGTTTTTT. The chain joins TRBV11-2 to TRBJ2-2; D gene unclear. Per the germline V gene, CDR1 is SGHAT and CDR2 is FQNNGV. The CDR3 is 10 amino acids. The V and J ends lost 5 bases and 16 bases respectively, with 11 bases between them.

This clone was seen a handful of times. The V gene is TRBV19, the J gene TRBJ2-7, with TRBD1 matching 9 bases. CDR3 length equals 15 residues. V dropped 3 bases and J dropped 2; count of bases not matched to a gene: 5. CDR1 is LNHDA and CDR2 is SQIVND in the germline V gene (reference sequence). CDR3 region: CASSIAGQGAYEQYF. As DNA, the CDR3 is TGTGCCAGTAGTATTGCGGGACAGGGTGCCTACGAGCAGTACTTC.

In this sample, this clone turned up once. The rearrangement uses TRBV25-1 and TRBJ1-1, with D possibly being TRBD1 (5 bases). Trimming shortened V by 7 bases and J by 9 bases, and 15 bases separated the two germline ends. Germline loops: CDR1 MGHDK, CDR2 SYGVNS. The CDR3 length is 12 residues. The CDR3 is CASTPGQSKAFF. The CDR3, as DNA: TGTGCCAGCACCCCAGGGCAGTCTAAAGCTTTCTTT.

The chain joins TRBV11-3 to TRBJ2-1, with 7 bases identical to TRBD2. The CDR3 is made up of 15 amino acids. After removal of 5 bases from V and 3 bases from J, the junction contained 7 bases not matched to a gene. Germline V gives CDR1 SGHNT, CDR2 YENEEA. CDR3 nucleotides: TGTGCCAGCAGCCCCTACCCGGGGGGCTACAATGAGCAGTTCTTC. The encoded protein is CASSPYPGGYNEQFF.

The genes are TRBV18 and TRBJ1-1, with TRBD1 identical over 7 bases. With V trimmed by 6 bases and J by 4 bases, 11 bases remained unmatched. Germline V gene data show CDR1 as KGHSH and CDR2 as LQKENI. This CDR3 spans 15 amino acids. As DNA, the CDR3 is TGTGCCAGCTCCCACGACAGGGTCCCACTCACTGAAGCTTTCTTT. This codes for CASSHDRVPLTEAFF.

The V call is TRBV30, the J call TRBJ1-5; 9 bases line up with TRBD1. Germline trimming cut 3 bases from V and 9 bases from J; bases unmatched to any gene: 12. Per the germline V gene, CDR1 is GTSNPN and CDR2 is SVGIG (reference sequence). The CDR3 runs to 15 residues. The CDR3 DNA sequence: TGTGCCTGGAGACCCACCGGGACAGGGAACGGGCCCCAGCATTTT. This translates into CAWRPTGTGNGPQHF.

This clone was recorded a few times. The rearrangement joins TRBV6-5 to TRBJ1-1; weak D call: TRBD1 (5 bases). This CDR3 is 15 amino acids long. The V and J ends lost 5 bases and 9 bases respectively, with 22 bases between them. Germline CDR1 is MNHEY and CDR2 is SVGAGI. In nucleotides, the CDR3 is TGTGCCAGCAGTAACCACATTCTGGGGGGAGCTAAAGCTTTCTTT. Its translation is CASSNHILGGAKAFF.

The J gene is TRBJ1-2, the V gene TRBV5-1; possibly TRBD1 for D (5 bases). The germline V and J ends were trimmed by 0 bases and 6 bases, with 9 bases remaining between them. This CDR3 is built from 13 residues. The germline V gene encodes CDR1 SGHRS and CDR2 YFSETQ. CDR3 amino acids: CASSLAAGNGYTF. The CDR3 nucleotides read TGCGCCAGCAGCTTGGCTGCAGGGAATGGCTACACCTTC.

This CDR3 reads CASSPEGNGGYTF. The CDR3, as DNA: TGCGCCAGCAGCCCGGAGGGGAACGGAGGCTACACCTTC. The chain carries TRBV5-1 and TRBJ1-2, with D perhaps TRBD1 (5 bases). Per the germline V gene, CDR1 is SGHRS and CDR2 is YFSETQ. This CDR3 spans 13 amino acids. The V gene lost 4 bases and the J gene lost 8 bases, with 15 bases spanning the gap.

The J gene is TRBJ1-2, the V gene TRBV18; possible D gene TRBD1, 5 bases. V dropped 3 bases and J dropped 5 bases, with 13 bases sitting between them. Germline V CDR1 and CDR2: KGHSH, LQKENI. The CDR3 is 14 amino acids. CDR3 in amino acids: CASSPDGALYGYTF. CDR3 DNA sequence: TGTGCCAGCTCACCGGATGGGGCTCTATATGGCTACACCTTC.

Only one count was recorded for this clone. The chain links TRBV25-1 to TRBJ2-2; TRBD1 is a possible D gene (5 bases). CDR1 MGHDK and CDR2 SYGVNS come from the germline V gene. The CDR3 consists of 16 residues. Trimming took off 3 bases at V and 0 bases at J, with 11 bases between the two ends. The CDR3 coding sequence is TGTGCCAGCAGTGACGGCAGGGCGGCGAACACCGGGGAGCTGTTTTTT. The encoded protein is CASSDGRAANTGELFF.